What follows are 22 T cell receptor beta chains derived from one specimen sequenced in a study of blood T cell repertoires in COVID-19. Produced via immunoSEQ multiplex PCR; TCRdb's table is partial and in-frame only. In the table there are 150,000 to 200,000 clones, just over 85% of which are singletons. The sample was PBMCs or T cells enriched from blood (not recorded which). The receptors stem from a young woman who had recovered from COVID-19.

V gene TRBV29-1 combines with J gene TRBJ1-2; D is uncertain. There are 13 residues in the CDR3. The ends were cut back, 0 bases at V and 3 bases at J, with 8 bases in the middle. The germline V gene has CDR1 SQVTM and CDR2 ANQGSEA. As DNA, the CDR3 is TGCAGCGTTGAAGATCGTCGAGACTATGGCTACACCTTC. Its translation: CSVEDRRDYGYTF. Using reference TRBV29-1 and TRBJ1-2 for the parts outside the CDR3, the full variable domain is SAVISQKPSRDICQRGTSLTIQCQVDSQVTMMFWYRQQPGQSLTLIATANQGSEATYESGFVIDKFPISRPNLTFSTLTVSNMSPEDSSIYLCSVEDRRDYGYTFGSGTRLTVV.

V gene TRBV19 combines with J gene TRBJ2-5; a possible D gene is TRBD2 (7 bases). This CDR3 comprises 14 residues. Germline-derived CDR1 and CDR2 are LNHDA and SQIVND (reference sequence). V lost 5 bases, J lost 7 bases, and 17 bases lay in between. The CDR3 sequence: CASSPTGGAGTQYF. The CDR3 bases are TGTGCCAGTAGTCCTACTGGGGGGGCGGGGACCCAGTACTTC.

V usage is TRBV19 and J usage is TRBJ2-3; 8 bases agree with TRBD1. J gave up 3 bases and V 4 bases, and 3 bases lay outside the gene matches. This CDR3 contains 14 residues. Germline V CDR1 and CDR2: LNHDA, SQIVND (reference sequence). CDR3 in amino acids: CASSRTGKTDTQYF. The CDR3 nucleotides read TGTGCCAGTAGTAGGACAGGGAAGACAGATACGCAGTATTTT. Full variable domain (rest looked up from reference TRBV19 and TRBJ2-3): DGGITQSPKYLFRKEGQNVTLSCEQNLNHDAMYWYRQDPGQGLRLIYYSQIVNDFQKGDIAEGYSVSREKKESFPLTVTSAQKNPTAFYLCASSRTGKTDTQYFGPGTRLTVL.

CDR3 DNA: TGCACCAGCAGCCCCCGGGTAGCGGTACACAATGAGCAGTTCTTC. It yields the protein CTSSPRVAVHNEQFF. This sequence joins TRBV1 and TRBJ2-1; the D call in the table, TRBD2, was not verified against the DNA. TRBV1 is listed as a pseudogene. The CDR3 length is 15 residues.

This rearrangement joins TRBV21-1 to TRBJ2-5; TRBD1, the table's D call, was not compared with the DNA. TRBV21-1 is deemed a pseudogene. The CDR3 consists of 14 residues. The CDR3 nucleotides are TGTGCCAGCAGCACGGGGACAGACCAAGAGACCCAGTACTTC. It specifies CASSTGTDQETQYF.

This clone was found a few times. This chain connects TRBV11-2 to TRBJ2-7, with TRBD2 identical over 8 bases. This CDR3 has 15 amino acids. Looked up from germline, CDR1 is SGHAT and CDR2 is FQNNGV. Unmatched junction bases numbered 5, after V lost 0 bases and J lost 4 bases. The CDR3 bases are TGTGCCAGCAGCTTAGAGAGCGGGGGTTTTTACGAGCAGTACTTC. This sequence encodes CASSLESGGFYEQYF.

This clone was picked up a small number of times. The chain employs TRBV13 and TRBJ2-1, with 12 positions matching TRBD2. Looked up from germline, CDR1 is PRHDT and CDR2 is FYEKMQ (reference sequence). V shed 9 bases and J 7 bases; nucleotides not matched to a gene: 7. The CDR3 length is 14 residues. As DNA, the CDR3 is TGTGCCAGTATTCTAGCGGGAGGGAAGAATGAGCAGTTCTTC. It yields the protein CASILAGGKNEQFF.

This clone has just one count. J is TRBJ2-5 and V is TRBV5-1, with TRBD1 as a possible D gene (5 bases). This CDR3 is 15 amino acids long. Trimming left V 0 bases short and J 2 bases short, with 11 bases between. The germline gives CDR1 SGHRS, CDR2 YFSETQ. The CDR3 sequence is CASSLGGASQETQYF. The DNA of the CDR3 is TGCGCCAGCAGCTTGGGTGGGGCCTCTCAAGAGACCCAGTACTTC.

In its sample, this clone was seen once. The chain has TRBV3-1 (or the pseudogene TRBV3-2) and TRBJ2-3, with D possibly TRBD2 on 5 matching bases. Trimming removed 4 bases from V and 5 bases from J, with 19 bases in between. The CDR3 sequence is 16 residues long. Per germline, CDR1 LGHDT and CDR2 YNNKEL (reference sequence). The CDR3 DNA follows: TGTGCCAGCAGCCCAAGTCTAGGGAGCGGTGGAGATACGCAGTATTTT. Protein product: CASSPSLGSGGDTQYF.

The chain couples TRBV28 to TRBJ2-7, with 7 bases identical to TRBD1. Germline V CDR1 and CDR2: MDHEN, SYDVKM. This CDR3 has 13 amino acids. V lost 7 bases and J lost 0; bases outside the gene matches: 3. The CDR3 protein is CASTGDSSYEQYF. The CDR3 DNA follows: TGTGCCAGCACCGGGGACAGCTCCTACGAGCAGTACTTC.

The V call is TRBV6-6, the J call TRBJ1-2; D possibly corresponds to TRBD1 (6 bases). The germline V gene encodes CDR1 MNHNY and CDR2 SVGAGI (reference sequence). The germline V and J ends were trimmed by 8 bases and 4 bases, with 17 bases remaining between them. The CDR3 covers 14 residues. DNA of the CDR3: TGTGCCAGCGGTTTCTCAGGGGATGGCTATGGCTACACCTTC. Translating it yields CASGFSGDGYGYTF.

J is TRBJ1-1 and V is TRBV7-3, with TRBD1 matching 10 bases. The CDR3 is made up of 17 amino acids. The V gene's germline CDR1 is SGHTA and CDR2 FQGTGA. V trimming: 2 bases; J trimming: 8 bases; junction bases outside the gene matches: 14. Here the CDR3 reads CASSLSRDRGPGGEAFF. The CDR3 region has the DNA TGTGCCAGCAGCTTATCCCGGGACAGGGGTCCCGGAGGGGAAGCTTTCTTT.

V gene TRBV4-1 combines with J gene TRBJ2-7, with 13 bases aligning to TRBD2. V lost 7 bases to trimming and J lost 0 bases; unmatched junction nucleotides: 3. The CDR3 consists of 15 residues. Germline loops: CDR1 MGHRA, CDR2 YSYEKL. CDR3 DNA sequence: TGCGCCAGCACCCGGACTAGCGGGAGCTCCTACGAGCAGTACTTC. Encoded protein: CASTRTSGSSYEQYF.

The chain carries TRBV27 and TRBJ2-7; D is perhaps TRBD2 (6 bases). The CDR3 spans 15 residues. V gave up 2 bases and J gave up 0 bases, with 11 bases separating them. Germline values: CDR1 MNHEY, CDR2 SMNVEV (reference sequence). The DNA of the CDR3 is TGTGCCAGCAGTTTACGCGGGGTCAGCTCCTACGAGCAGTACTTC. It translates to CASSLRGVSSYEQYF.

The CDR3 here is CASRTGLLLTHNSPLHF. The CDR3 nucleotides are TGTGCCAGCAGGACGGGACTTCTATTAACCCATAATTCACCCCTCCACTTT. The chain uses TRBV28 and TRBJ1-6, with a possible D match to TRBD1 (5 bases). The germline V and J ends were trimmed by 6 bases and 5 bases, with 20 bases remaining between them. Germline CDR1 and CDR2: MDHEN and SYDVKM. The CDR3 sequence is 17 residues long.

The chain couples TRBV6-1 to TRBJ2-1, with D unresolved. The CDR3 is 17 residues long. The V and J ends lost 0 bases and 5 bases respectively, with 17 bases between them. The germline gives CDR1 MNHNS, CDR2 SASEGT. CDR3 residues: CASSEALSRQVNNEQFF. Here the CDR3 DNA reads TGTGCCAGCAGTGAAGCGCTTTCGCGGCAAGTCAACAATGAGCAGTTCTTC.

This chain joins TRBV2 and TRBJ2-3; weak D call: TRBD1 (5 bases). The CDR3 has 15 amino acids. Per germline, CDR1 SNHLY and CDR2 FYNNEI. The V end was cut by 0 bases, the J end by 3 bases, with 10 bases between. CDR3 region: CASSEAYDSTDTQYF. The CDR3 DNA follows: TGTGCCAGCAGTGAAGCGTATGACAGTACAGATACGCAGTATTTT.

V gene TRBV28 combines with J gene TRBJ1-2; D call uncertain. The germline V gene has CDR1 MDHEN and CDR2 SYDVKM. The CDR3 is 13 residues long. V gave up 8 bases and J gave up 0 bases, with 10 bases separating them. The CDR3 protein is CASRGSANYGYTF. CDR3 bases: TGTGCCAGCCGGGGATCAGCTAACTATGGCTACACCTTC.

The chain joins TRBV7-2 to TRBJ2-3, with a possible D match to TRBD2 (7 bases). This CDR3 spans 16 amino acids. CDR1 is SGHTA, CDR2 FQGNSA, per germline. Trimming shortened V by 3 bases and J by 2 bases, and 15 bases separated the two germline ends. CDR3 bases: TGTGCCAGCAGCTTTGGGGGCGGGAGAAACACAGATACGCAGTATTTT. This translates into CASSFGGGRNTDTQYF.

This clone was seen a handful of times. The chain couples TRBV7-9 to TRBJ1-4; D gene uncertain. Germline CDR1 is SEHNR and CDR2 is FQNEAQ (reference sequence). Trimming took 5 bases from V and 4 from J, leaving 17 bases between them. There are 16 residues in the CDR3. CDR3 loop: CASSPLSGSLNEKLFF. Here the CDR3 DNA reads TGTGCCAGCAGCCCCTTATCGGGGTCGCTTAATGAAAAACTGTTTTTT.

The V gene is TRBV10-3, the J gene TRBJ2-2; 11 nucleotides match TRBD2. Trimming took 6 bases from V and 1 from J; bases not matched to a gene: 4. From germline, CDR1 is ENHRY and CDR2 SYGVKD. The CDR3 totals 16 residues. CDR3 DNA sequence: TGTGCCATCAGGACTAGCGGGGTCGTGAACACCGGGGAGCTGTTTTTT. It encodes CAIRTSGVVNTGELFF.

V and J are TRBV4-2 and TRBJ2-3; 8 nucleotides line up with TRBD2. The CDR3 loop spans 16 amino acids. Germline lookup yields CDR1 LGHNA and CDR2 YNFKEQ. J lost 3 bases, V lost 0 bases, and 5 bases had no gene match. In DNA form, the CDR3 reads TGTGCCAGCAGCCAAGATGGGGGCGGGGGGACAGATACGCAGTATTTT. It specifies CASSQDGGGGTDTQYF.